The 23 T cell receptor beta chains reported below all come from one sample, sequenced in a study of blood T cell repertoires in COVID-19. TCRdb's copy holds only in-frame clones and misses some; the assay was immunoSEQ multiplex PCR. The data show about 140,000 clones, about three quarters seen once. The sample consisted of PBMCs or T cells enriched from blood (not recorded which). All receptors derive from a woman between 45 and 65 years old who had recovered from COVID-19.

This clone was counted a few times. This chain joins TRBV19 and TRBJ1-5; D is uncertain. Trimming cost V 2 bases and J 0 bases, with 8 bases left between them. CDR1 and CDR2 from the germline V gene are LNHDA and SQIVND (reference sequence). The CDR3 totals 15 residues. CDR3 sequence (DNA): TGTGCCAGTAGTATATCCGCGTATAGCAATCAGCCCCAGCATTTT. Translated: CASSISAYSNQPQHF.

The J gene is TRBJ2-2, the V gene TRBV6-4; 10 bases fit TRBD2. CDR1 MRHNA and CDR2 SNTAGT come from the germline V gene. V was pared by 2 bases and J by 0 bases, with 0 bases of the junction left unmatched. The CDR3 covers 16 residues. CDR3 in DNA: TGTGCCAGCAGTGACCTAGCGGGGGCGAACACCGGGGAGCTGTTTTTT. This codes for CASSDLAGANTGELFF.

The chain is built from TRBV5-1 and TRBJ2-1; D may be TRBD2 (5 bases). Germline CDR1 reads SGHRS; CDR2 reads YFSETQ. With 4 bases removed from V and 4 bases from J, the gap between germline ends came to 15 bases. The CDR3 runs 15 residues. The CDR3 loop is CASSGGGRSYNEQFF. CDR3 in DNA: TGCGCCAGCAGCGGCGGAGGACGGTCGTACAATGAGCAGTTCTTC.

This clone was recorded a few times. J is TRBJ2-3 and V is TRBV5-1; 9 bases agree with TRBD2. The CDR3 contains 15 residues. V gave up 5 bases and J gave up 2 bases; unmatched junction bases: 6. The germline CDR1 and CDR2 sequences are SGHRS and YFSETQ. The CDR3 region has the DNA TGCGCCAGCAGGATTAGCGGGGGCAACACAGATACGCAGTATTTT. Encoded protein: CASRISGGNTDTQYF.

This rearrangement joins TRBV30 to TRBJ1-5; the D is unclear. CDR3 length: 12 residues. Germline assignment: CDR1 GTSNPN and CDR2 SVGIG (reference sequence). Trimming took 2 bases from V and 11 from J, leaving 13 bases between them. The CDR3 DNA sequence: TGTGCCTGGAGTACTACATCCGGGGCCCAGCATTTT. Its protein is CAWSTTSGAQHF.

The rearrangement uses TRBV9 and TRBJ2-5, with D tentatively TRBD1 (6 bases). The V gene lost 7 bases and the J gene lost 4 bases, with 14 bases spanning the gap. This CDR3 has 13 residues. Germline V gene data show CDR1 as SGDLS and CDR2 as YYNGEE. This CDR3 is CASEGTPLETQYF. The CDR3, as DNA: TGTGCCAGCGAGGGGACACCCTTAGAGACCCAGTACTTC. The variable domain in full, completed from reference TRBV9 and TRBJ2-5, reads DSGVTQTPKHLITATGQRVTLRCSPRSGDLSVYWYQQSLDQGLQFLIQYYNGEERAKGNILERFSAQQFPDLHSELNLSSLELGDSALYFCASEGTPLETQYFGPGTRLLVL.

This clone showed up just once. The rearrangement uses TRBV30 and TRBJ2-7, with 7 bases that match TRBD1. Trimming took 0 bases from V and 2 from J; bases not matched to a gene: 7. Per germline, CDR1 GTSNPN and CDR2 SVGIG (reference sequence). The CDR3 has 15 amino acids. The DNA of the CDR3 is TGTGCCTGGAGTGTACTAGGGACAGTGCCCTACGAGCAGTACTTC. Amino acid sequence: CAWSVLGTVPYEQYF.

This chain joins TRBV5-4 and TRBJ2-3; the D gene is possibly TRBD2 (6 bases). The germline V gene has CDR1 SGHNT and CDR2 YYREEE (reference sequence). V gave up 1 base and J gave up 0 bases, with 12 bases separating them. The CDR3 has 16 residues. Here the CDR3 reads CASSLRLAGSTDTQYF. The CDR3 nucleotides are TGTGCCAGCAGCTTGAGGCTTGCGGGGAGCACAGATACGCAGTATTTT.

V gene TRBV18 combines with J gene TRBJ2-4; no definite D call. The CDR3 runs to 17 residues. Germline V CDR1 and CDR2: KGHSH, LQKENI. V lost 2 bases, J lost 1 base, and 15 bases lay in between. DNA of the CDR3: TGTGCCAGCTCACCATCCCCCAGACTTGGGGCCAAAAACATTCAGTACTTC. It is translated as CASSPSPRLGAKNIQYF.

This clone has just one count. The chain joins TRBV5-1 to TRBJ1-1; unclear D gene. The CDR3 is 15 residues long. CDR1 SGHRS and CDR2 YFSETQ come from the germline V gene. The germline V and J ends were trimmed by 3 bases and 4 bases, with 16 bases remaining between them. CDR3 amino acids: CASSWPREGGTEAFF. CDR3 bases: TGCGCCAGCAGCTGGCCTCGCGAGGGTGGCACTGAAGCTTTCTTT.

The CDR3 here is CASSEADKETQYF. The DNA for the CDR3 is TGTGCCAGCAGTGAAGCGGACAAGGAGACCCAGTACTTC. The chain couples TRBV25-1 to TRBJ2-5; a weak D match, TRBD1 (5 bases). Germline CDR1 reads MGHDK; CDR2 reads SYGVNS. This CDR3 spans 13 amino acids. Trimming stripped 2 bases from V and 5 bases from J, with 9 bases between.

The V and J genes are TRBV11-2 and TRBJ1-6; D might be TRBD1 (6 bases). The CDR3 length is 17 residues. V lost 0 bases and J lost 9, with 18 bases in between. The germline CDR1 and CDR2 sequences are SGHAT and FQNNGV. The CDR3 DNA reads as TGTGCCAGCAGCTTAGATGGGTGGCTGGGGGCGAGTTCACCCCTCCACTTT. Protein: CASSLDGWLGASSPLHF.

The chain employs TRBV10-1 and TRBJ1-2; weak D call: TRBD1 (6 bases). The germline V and J ends were trimmed by 8 bases and 12 bases, with 13 bases remaining between them. This CDR3 is 10 amino acids long. Germline V CDR1 and CDR2: WNHNN, SYGVQD (reference sequence). The CDR3 here is CASGGHPDTF. For the CDR3, the DNA is TGCGCCAGCGGGGGACATCCGGACACCTTC.

The chain uses TRBV30 and TRBJ1-5; D unresolved. Germline CDR1 and CDR2: GTSNPN and SVGIG (reference sequence). The CDR3 is made up of 13 amino acids. The ends were cut back, 5 bases at V and 3 bases at J, with 11 bases in the middle. As DNA, the CDR3 is TGTGCCTGGGGTAACTCATTCAATCAGCCCCAGCATTTT. The encoded protein is CAWGNSFNQPQHF.

The CDR3 coding sequence is TGTGCCAGCAGCACGGGGACTAGCGGTGGGCCGACGCAGTATTTT. Translated, it gives CASSTGTSGGPTQYF. This chain joins TRBV5-8 and TRBJ2-3, with 11 nucleotides matching TRBD2. The CDR3 length is 15 residues. CDR1 and CDR2 from the germline V gene are SGHTS and YDEGEE. J lost 9 bases, V lost 4 bases, and 10 bases had no gene match.

This sequence joins TRBV9 and TRBJ2-6, with TRBD1 matching over 7 bases. The V gene end was trimmed by 3 bases and the J gene end by 0 bases; junction bases not matched to a gene: 3. The CDR3 consists of 16 residues. Germline assignment: CDR1 SGDLS and CDR2 YYNGEE. The CDR3 nucleotides are TGTGCCAGCAGCGATCCAGGGGGCTCTGGGGCCAACGTCCTGACTTTC. This translates into CASSDPGGSGANVLTF.

The J gene is TRBJ2-3, the V gene TRBV24-1, with 15 bases matching TRBD2. Germline V gives CDR1 KGHDR, CDR2 SFDVKD. The CDR3 is 17 residues long. The trim removed 4 bases at V and 4 bases at J, leaving 5 bases unmatched. This CDR3 reads CATSDPGLAGGPDTQYF. The CDR3 DNA reads TGTGCCACCAGTGACCCCGGACTAGCGGGGGGGCCAGATACGCAGTATTTT.

A remark on this clone: An end of the junction differs from the germline gene, which may be a read error. The chain uses TRBV29-1 and TRBJ1-1, with a weak D call TRBD1 (6 bases). The germline gives CDR1 SQVTM, CDR2 ANQGSEA. The CDR3 runs to 12 residues. The chain's CDR3 is CSVQLEMDSLFF. The CDR3 DNA reads as TGCAGCGTCCAACTCGAGATGGACAGCTTGTTTTTT. Drawing the rest from reference TRBV29-1 and TRBJ1-1, the complete variable domain is SAVISQKPSRDICQRGTSLTIQCQVDSQVTMMFWYRQQPGQSLTLIATANQGSEATYESGFVIDKFPISRPNLTFSTLTVSNMSPEDSSIYLCSVQLEMDSLFFGQGTRLTVV.

This chain connects TRBV7-9 to TRBJ2-1; no firm D call. This CDR3 is 12 amino acids long. In germline, CDR1 is SEHNR, CDR2 FQNEAQ (reference sequence). V lost 2 bases, J lost 6 bases, and 5 bases lay in between. The CDR3 sequence: CASSLSGNEQFF. The DNA of the CDR3 is TGTGCCAGCAGCTTATCCGGCAATGAGCAGTTCTTC.

This chain joins TRBV4-1 and TRBJ2-5; 9 bases align to TRBD2. J lost 1 base, V lost 1 base, and 7 bases had no gene match. CDR1 is MGHRA and CDR2 is YSYEKL in the germline V gene. The CDR3 length is 17 residues. CDR3: CASSQANGGGAQETQYF. DNA for the CDR3: TGCGCCAGCAGCCAAGCCAATGGCGGGGGGGCCCAAGAGACCCAGTACTTC.

The chain combines TRBV19 with TRBJ1-5; perhaps TRBD1 as D (6 bases). The germline V and J ends were trimmed by 6 bases and 7 bases, with 28 bases remaining between them. The CDR3 spans 18 residues. Germline lookup yields CDR1 LNHDA and CDR2 SQIVND (reference sequence). CDR3 in amino acids: CASRVTPSQGGRGQPQHF. Here the CDR3 DNA reads TGTGCCAGTAGGGTAACTCCTTCACAGGGAGGGCGAGGCCAGCCCCAGCATTTT. The full variable domain, rest sourced from reference TRBV19 and TRBJ1-5, is DGGITQSPKYLFRKEGQNVTLSCEQNLNHDAMYWYRQDPGQGLRLIYYSQIVNDFQKGDIAEGYSVSREKKESFPLTVTSAQKNPTAFYLCASRVTPSQGGRGQPQHFGDGTRLSIL.

The chain links TRBV3-1 (or the pseudogene TRBV3-2) to TRBJ2-7; 10 bases match TRBD1. J lost 3 bases, V lost 1 base, and 6 bases had no gene match. The CDR3 extends over 16 amino acids. Germline V CDR1 and CDR2: LGHDT, YNNKEL (reference sequence). CDR3: CASSQGGGTGVYEQYF. In nucleotides, the CDR3 is TGTGCCAGCAGCCAAGGAGGTGGGACAGGGGTCTACGAGCAGTACTTC.

The V and J genes are TRBV4-1 and TRBJ2-5; 7 nucleotides align to TRBD1. V lost 1 base to trimming and J lost 2 bases; unmatched junction nucleotides: 4. The CDR3 has 15 amino acids. The germline V gene encodes CDR1 MGHRA and CDR2 YSYEKL. The CDR3 protein is CASSQGDRLQETQYF. DNA of the CDR3: TGCGCCAGCAGCCAAGGGGACAGATTACAAGAGACCCAGTACTTC.